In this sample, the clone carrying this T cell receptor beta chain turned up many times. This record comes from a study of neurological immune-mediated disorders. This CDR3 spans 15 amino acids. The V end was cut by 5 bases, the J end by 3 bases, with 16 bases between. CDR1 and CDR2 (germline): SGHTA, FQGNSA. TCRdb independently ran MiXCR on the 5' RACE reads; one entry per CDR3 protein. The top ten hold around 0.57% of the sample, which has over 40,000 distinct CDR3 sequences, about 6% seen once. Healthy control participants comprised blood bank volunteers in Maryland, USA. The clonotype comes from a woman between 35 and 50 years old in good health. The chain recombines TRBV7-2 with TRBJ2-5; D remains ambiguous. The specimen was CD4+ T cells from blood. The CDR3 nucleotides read TGTGCCAGCAGCCGTACTACCCCGGCGGAAGAGACCCAGTACTTC. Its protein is CASSRTTPAEETQYF. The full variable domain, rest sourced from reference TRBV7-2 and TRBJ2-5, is GAGVSQSPSNKVTEKGKDVELRCDPISGHTALYWYRQSLGQGLEFLIYFQGNSAPDKSGLPSDRFSAERTGGSVSTLTIQRTQQEDSAVYLCASSRTTPAEETQYFGPGTRLLVL.